A selection of T cell receptor beta chains follows, all from one sample in a study of Graves' ophthalmopathy and Graves' hyperthyroidism. One entry per CDR3 protein results from TCRdb running MiXCR on the multiplex PCR reads. The sample includes approximately 210,000 distinct CDR3 sequences, around 28% of them seen just once. The sequenced sample consisted of peripheral blood. The receptors stem from a man over 45 with Graves' ophthalmopathy. Both conserved end residues are part of each CDR3. A D gene is named only where the DNA matches it firmly. Expanded clones are given a class, and other clones once, few, many or no size at all.

J gene: TRBJ1-3; D gene: -; clone size: many; V gene: TRBV20-1; CDR3 protein: CSARAWAPGSGNTIYF; CDR3 DNA: TGCAGTGCTAGAGCCTGGGCGCCAGGTTCAGGAAACACCATATATTTT
J gene: TRBJ2-2; D gene: -; clone size: few; V gene: TRBV24-1; CDR3 protein: CATSDSRTSTGELFF; CDR3 DNA: TGTGCCACCAGTGATTCGCGCACTAGTACCGGGGAGCTGTTTTTT
J gene: TRBJ2-2; D gene: TRBD1; clone size: many; V gene: TRBV6-5; CDR3 protein: CASRRTRDRGTGELFF; CDR3 DNA: TGTGCCAGCAGACGTACCCGGGACAGAGGAACCGGGGAGCTGTTTTTT
J gene: TRBJ1-5; D gene: -; clone size: many; V gene: TRBV30; CDR3 protein: CAWSKGDGQPQHF; CDR3 DNA: TGTGCCTGGAGCAAAGGGGATGGGCAGCCCCAGCATTTT
J gene: TRBJ2-5; D gene: -; clone size: once; V gene: TRBV6-5; CDR3 protein: CASSYLDAEGSRGTQYF; CDR3 DNA: TGTGCCAGCAGTTACTTGGATGCGGAGGGCTCGAGGGGGACCCAGTACTTC
J gene: TRBJ2-7; D gene: -; clone size: many; V gene: TRBV27; CDR3 protein: CASSGGLSLYEQYF; CDR3 DNA: TGTGCCAGCAGTGGCGGACTCAGCCTGTACGAGCAGTACTTC
J gene: TRBJ2-7; D gene: -; clone size: many; V gene: TRBV2; CDR3 protein: CASKLGTDYEQYF; CDR3 DNA: TGTGCCAGTAAACTCGGGACGGACTACGAGCAGTACTTC
J gene: TRBJ1-2; D gene: -; clone size: many; V gene: TRBV28; CDR3 protein: CASSSTNWARSYYGYTF; CDR3 DNA: TGTGCCAGCAGCTCCACGAATTGGGCCAGGTCTTACTATGGCTACACCTTC
J gene: TRBJ1-1; D gene: -; clone size: -; V gene: TRBV7-8; CDR3 protein: CASTLPRQGTEAFF; CDR3 DNA: TGTGCCAGCACCCTCCCCCGTCAGGGCACTGAAGCTTTCTTT
J gene: TRBJ1-2; D gene: -; clone size: many; V gene: TRBV5-1; CDR3 protein: CASSSSPGLNYGYTF; CDR3 DNA: TGCGCCAGCAGCTCATCTCCCGGGCTTAACTATGGCTACACCTTC
J gene: TRBJ2-7; D gene: TRBD1; clone size: many; V gene: TRBV20-1; CDR3 protein: CSAGTGLAYEQYF; CDR3 DNA: TGCAGTGCAGGGACAGGGCTAGCCTACGAGCAGTACTTC
J gene: TRBJ1-6; D gene: -; clone size: many; V gene: TRBV10-3; CDR3 protein: CAIGGPWDSPLHF; CDR3 DNA: TGTGCCATCGGTGGGCCCTGGGATTCACCCCTCCACTTT
J gene: TRBJ1-1; D gene: -; clone size: -; V gene: TRBV12-3/TRBV12-4; CDR3 protein: CASKLTRAMNTEAFF; CDR3 DNA: TGTGCCAGCAAGCTTACCAGGGCAATGAACACTGAAGCTTTCTTT
J gene: TRBJ2-2; D gene: TRBD1; clone size: many; V gene: TRBV12-3/TRBV12-4; CDR3 protein: CASRPGQGAPGELFF; CDR3 DNA: TGTGCCAGCAGGCCGGGACAGGGGGCGCCGGGGGAGCTGTTTTTT
J gene: TRBJ1-6; D gene: -; clone size: many; V gene: TRBV7-3; CDR3 protein: CASSFKGYNSPLHF; CDR3 DNA: TGTGCCAGCAGCTTCAAGGGGTATAATTCACCCCTCCACTTT
J gene: TRBJ1-5; D gene: -; clone size: many; V gene: TRBV19; CDR3 protein: CASTADLYSNQPQHF; CDR3 DNA: TGTGCCAGTACGGCGGACTTATATAGCAATCAGCCCCAGCATTTT
J gene: TRBJ2-2; D gene: TRBD1; clone size: -; V gene: TRBV24-1; CDR3 protein: CATSDLRQGYGELFF; CDR3 DNA: TGTGCCACCAGTGATTTGAGACAGGGGTACGGGGAGCTGTTTTTT
J gene: TRBJ2-7; D gene: -; clone size: many; V gene: TRBV7-9; CDR3 protein: CASSIPSYPRYYEQYF; CDR3 DNA: TGTGCCAGCAGCATACCGTCTTATCCCCGCTACTACGAGCAGTACTTC
J gene: TRBJ1-2; D gene: -; clone size: many; V gene: TRBV6-5; CDR3 protein: CASRGLQGHGYTF; CDR3 DNA: TGTGCCAGCAGAGGTTTACAGGGCCATGGCTACACCTTC
J gene: TRBJ2-2; D gene: -; clone size: -; V gene: TRBV6-1; CDR3 protein: CASRTGQPNTGELFF; CDR3 DNA: TGTGCCAGCAGAACAGGACAGCCAAACACCGGGGAGCTGTTTTTT
J gene: TRBJ1-2; D gene: -; clone size: -; V gene: TRBV28; CDR3 protein: CASSLFDEVGYTF; CDR3 DNA: TGTGCCAGCAGTTTATTTGACGAAGTCGGCTACACCTTC
J gene: TRBJ2-5; D gene: TRBD2; clone size: -; V gene: TRBV6-1; CDR3 protein: CASSKIAGGLSETQYF; CDR3 DNA: TGTGCCAGCAGTAAAATAGCGGGAGGGCTATCAGAGACCCAGTACTTC
J gene: TRBJ1-1; D gene: -; clone size: -; V gene: TRBV10-3; CDR3 protein: CAIHETVNTEAFF; CDR3 DNA: TGTGCCATCCACGAGACAGTTAACACTGAAGCTTTCTTT
J gene: TRBJ2-2; D gene: -; clone size: -; V gene: TRBV28; CDR3 protein: CASSRSNPMNTGELFF; CDR3 DNA: TGTGCCAGCTCCAGGAGTAACCCTATGAACACCGGGGAGCTGTTTTTT
J gene: TRBJ2-3; D gene: TRBD2; clone size: many; V gene: TRBV11-2; CDR3 protein: CASSMGLAGGSYSQYF; CDR3 DNA: TGTGCCAGCAGCATGGGACTAGCGGGAGGAAGTTACTCGCAGTATTTT
J gene: TRBJ2-7; D gene: TRBD1; clone size: -; V gene: TRBV19; CDR3 protein: CASRTDRGGYEQYF; CDR3 DNA: TGTGCCAGTAGGACTGACAGGGGAGGCTACGAGCAGTACTTC
J gene: TRBJ1-1; D gene: -; clone size: -; V gene: TRBV11-1; CDR3 protein: CASSRAPLGNTEAFF; CDR3 DNA: TGTGCCAGCAGCAGAGCACCTTTAGGGAACACTGAAGCTTTCTTT
J gene: TRBJ1-2; D gene: -; clone size: many; V gene: TRBV7-2; CDR3 protein: CASRQDRVLGYTF; CDR3 DNA: TGTGCCAGCAGACAAGACCGAGTGTTAGGCTACACCTTC
J gene: TRBJ2-7; D gene: TRBD1; clone size: -; V gene: TRBV12-3/TRBV12-4; CDR3 protein: CASSKSDGTGRYEQYF; CDR3 DNA: TGTGCCAGCAGCAAGTCGGACGGGACAGGGCGCTACGAGCAGTACTTC
J gene: TRBJ2-7; D gene: -; clone size: many; V gene: TRBV27; CDR3 protein: CASSLMGTTSYEQYF; CDR3 DNA: TGTGCCAGCAGTTTAATGGGGACCACGTCCTACGAGCAGTACTTC
J gene: TRBJ2-2; D gene: TRBD2; clone size: many; V gene: TRBV24-1; CDR3 protein: CATSGTSGNTGELFF; CDR3 DNA: TGTGCCACCAGTGGGACTAGCGGGAACACCGGGGAGCTGTTTTTT
J gene: TRBJ2-5; D gene: TRBD1; clone size: -; V gene: TRBV20-1; CDR3 protein: CSASTGVQETQYF; CDR3 DNA: TGCAGTGCTAGTACAGGGGTGCAAGAGACCCAGTACTTC
J gene: TRBJ1-5; D gene: TRBD1; clone size: many; V gene: TRBV12-3/TRBV12-4; CDR3 protein: CASSSPGQGFEDQPQHF; CDR3 DNA: TGTGCCAGCAGTTCCCCGGGACAGGGGTTCGAGGATCAGCCCCAGCATTTT
J gene: TRBJ2-5; D gene: TRBD1; clone size: many; V gene: TRBV18; CDR3 protein: CASSPLHDRVVEETQYF; CDR3 DNA: TGTGCCAGCTCACCCCTCCACGACAGGGTAGTAGAAGAGACCCAGTACTTC
J gene: TRBJ2-7; D gene: -; clone size: few; V gene: TRBV6-1; CDR3 protein: CASRGASGYEQYF; CDR3 DNA: TGTGCCAGCAGGGGGGCTAGCGGCTACGAGCAGTACTTC
J gene: TRBJ1-1; D gene: -; clone size: many; V gene: TRBV6-4; CDR3 protein: CASSDSSRGTEAFF; CDR3 DNA: TGTGCCAGCAGTGACTCGAGTCGGGGGACTGAAGCTTTCTTT
J gene: TRBJ1-5; D gene: -; clone size: many; V gene: TRBV30; CDR3 protein: CAWSVPGGGNQPQHF; CDR3 DNA: TGTGCCTGGAGTGTACCCGGGGGAGGCAATCAGCCCCAGCATTTT
J gene: TRBJ1-6; D gene: -; clone size: -; V gene: TRBV28; CDR3 protein: CASSWSASSPLHF; CDR3 DNA: TGTGCCAGCAGTTGGTCAGCAAGTTCACCCCTCCACTTT
J gene: TRBJ2-5; D gene: -; clone size: -; V gene: TRBV7-8; CDR3 protein: CASSPRLVSETQYF; CDR3 DNA: TGTGCCAGCAGCCCGCGACTAGTTTCGGAGACCCAGTACTTC
J gene: TRBJ1-1; D gene: -; clone size: -; V gene: TRBV6-2/TRBV6-3; CDR3 protein: CASSYLSGGDTEAFF; CDR3 DNA: TGTGCCAGCAGTTACCTGTCAGGAGGCGACACTGAAGCTTTCTTT
J gene: TRBJ1-1; D gene: -; clone size: -; V gene: TRBV28; CDR3 protein: CASSPYLTVNTEAFF; CDR3 DNA: TGCGCCAGCAGCCCCTATTTGACGGTGAACACTGAAGCTTTCTTT
J gene: TRBJ2-2; D gene: -; clone size: many; V gene: TRBV24-1; CDR3 protein: CATGDRASQLNTGELFF; CDR3 DNA: TGTGCCACCGGTGACCGTGCGAGCCAGTTAAACACCGGGGAGCTGTTTTTT
J gene: TRBJ2-2; D gene: TRBD2; clone size: many; V gene: TRBV28; CDR3 protein: CASRAGGPVGELFF; CDR3 DNA: TGTGCCAGCAGAGCGGGAGGGCCAGTCGGGGAGCTGTTTTTT
J gene: TRBJ2-7; D gene: TRBD1; clone size: many; V gene: TRBV5-1; CDR3 protein: CASSPQPMGQGTNYEQYF; CDR3 DNA: TGCGCCAGCAGCCCCCAGCCTATGGGACAGGGGACAAACTACGAGCAGTACTTC
J gene: TRBJ1-5; D gene: -; clone size: many; V gene: TRBV28; CDR3 protein: CASRSQGYSNQPQHF; CDR3 DNA: TGTGCCAGCAGAAGTCAGGGGTATAGCAATCAGCCCCAGCATTTT
J gene: TRBJ2-2; D gene: TRBD2; clone size: many; V gene: TRBV19; CDR3 protein: CASSSGGSDTGELFF; CDR3 DNA: TGTGCCAGTAGTAGTGGCGGGAGTGACACCGGGGAGCTGTTTTTT
J gene: TRBJ2-5; D gene: -; clone size: many; V gene: TRBV5-1; CDR3 protein: CASGQGDNLQETQYF; CDR3 DNA: TGCGCCAGCGGCCAAGGGGACAACCTCCAAGAGACCCAGTACTTC
J gene: TRBJ2-7; D gene: TRBD2; clone size: -; V gene: TRBV28; CDR3 protein: CASSLSLAAYEQYF; CDR3 DNA: TGTGCCAGCAGTTTATCACTAGCGGCCTACGAGCAGTACTTC
J gene: TRBJ1-2; D gene: -; clone size: few; V gene: TRBV28; CDR3 protein: CASSLPYSPGLSGYTF; CDR3 DNA: TGTGCCAGCAGTTTGCCCTACTCCCCCGGATTATCTGGCTACACCTTC
J gene: TRBJ2-5; D gene: -; clone size: many; V gene: TRBV28; CDR3 protein: CASTKGIGRQETQYF; CDR3 DNA: TGTGCCAGCACAAAAGGGATCGGAAGGCAAGAGACCCAGTACTTC
J gene: TRBJ2-7; D gene: -; clone size: many; V gene: TRBV27; CDR3 protein: CASSHRGLLSYEQYF; CDR3 DNA: TGTGCCAGCAGCCACAGGGGACTCCTCTCCTACGAGCAGTACTTC
J gene: TRBJ2-7; D gene: TRBD1; clone size: many; V gene: TRBV6-5; CDR3 protein: CASSFRDRGHYEQYF; CDR3 DNA: TGTGCCAGCAGTTTCCGGGACAGGGGGCACTACGAGCAGTACTTC
J gene: TRBJ1-1; D gene: -; clone size: many; V gene: TRBV10-3; CDR3 protein: CAISESRQAPEAFF; CDR3 DNA: TGTGCCATCAGTGAGTCTAGACAGGCCCCTGAAGCTTTCTTT